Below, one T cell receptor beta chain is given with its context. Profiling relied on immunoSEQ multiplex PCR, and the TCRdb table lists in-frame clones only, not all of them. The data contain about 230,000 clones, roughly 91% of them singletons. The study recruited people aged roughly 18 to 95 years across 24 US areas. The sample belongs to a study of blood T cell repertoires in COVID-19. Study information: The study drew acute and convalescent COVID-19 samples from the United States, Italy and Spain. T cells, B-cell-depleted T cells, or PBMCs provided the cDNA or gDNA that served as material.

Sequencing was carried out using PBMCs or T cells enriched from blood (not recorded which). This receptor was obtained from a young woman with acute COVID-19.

CDR3 residues: CASSQPGTWDSPLHF. The CDR3 nucleotides are TGTGCCAGCAGCCAACCGGGGACATGGGATTCACCCCTCCACTTT. This chain uses TRBV3-1 (or the pseudogene TRBV3-2) with TRBJ1-6, with D perhaps TRBD1 (6 bases). Germline loops: CDR1 LGHDT, CDR2 YNNKEL (reference sequence). V was trimmed by 2 bases and J by 8 bases, leaving 13 bases between them. This CDR3 comprises 15 residues.